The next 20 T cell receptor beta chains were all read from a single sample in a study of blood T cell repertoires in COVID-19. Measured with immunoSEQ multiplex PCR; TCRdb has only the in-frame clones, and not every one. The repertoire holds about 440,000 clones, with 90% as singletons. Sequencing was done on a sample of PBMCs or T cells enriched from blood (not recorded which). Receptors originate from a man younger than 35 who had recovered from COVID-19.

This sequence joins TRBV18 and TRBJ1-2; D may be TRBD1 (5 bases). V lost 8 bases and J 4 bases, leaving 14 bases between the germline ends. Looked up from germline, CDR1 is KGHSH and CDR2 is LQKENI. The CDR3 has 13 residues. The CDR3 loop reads CASRGDSLYGYTF. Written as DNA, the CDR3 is TGTGCCAGCCGAGGCGACAGCCTCTATGGCTACACCTTC.

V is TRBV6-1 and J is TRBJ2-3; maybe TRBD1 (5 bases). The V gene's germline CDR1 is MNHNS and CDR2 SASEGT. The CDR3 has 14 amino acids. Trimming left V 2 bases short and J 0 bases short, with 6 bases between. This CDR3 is CASSERGSTDTQYF. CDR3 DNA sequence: TGTGCCAGCAGTGAAAGGGGCAGCACAGATACGCAGTATTTT.

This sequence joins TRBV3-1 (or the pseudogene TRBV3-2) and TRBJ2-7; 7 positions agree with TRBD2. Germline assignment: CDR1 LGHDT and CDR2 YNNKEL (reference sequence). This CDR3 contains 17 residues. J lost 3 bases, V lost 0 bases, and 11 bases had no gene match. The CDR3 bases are TGTGCCAGCAGCCAAGATAGTAGGACTAGGGCTCTCTACGAGCAGTACTTC. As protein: CASSQDSRTRALYEQYF.

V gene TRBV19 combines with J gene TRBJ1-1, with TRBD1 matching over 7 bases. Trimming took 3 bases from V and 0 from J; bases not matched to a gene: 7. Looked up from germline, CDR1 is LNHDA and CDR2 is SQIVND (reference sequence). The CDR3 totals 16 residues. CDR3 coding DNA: TGTGCCAGTAGTATGGACAGGACAACTCTGAACACTGAAGCTTTCTTT. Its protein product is CASSMDRTTLNTEAFF.

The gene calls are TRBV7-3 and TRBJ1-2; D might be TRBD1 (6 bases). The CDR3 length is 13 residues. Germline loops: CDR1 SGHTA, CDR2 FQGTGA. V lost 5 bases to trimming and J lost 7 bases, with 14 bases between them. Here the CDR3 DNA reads TGTGCCAGCAGCGAAGGTGGGGGGGCTGGCTACACCTTC. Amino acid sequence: CASSEGGGAGYTF. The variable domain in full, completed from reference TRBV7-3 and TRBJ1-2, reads GAGVSQTPSNKVTEKGKYVELRCDPISGHTALYWYRQSLGQGPEFLIYFQGTGAADDSGLPNDRFFAVRPEGSVSTLKIQRTERGDSAVYLCASSEGGGAGYTFGSGTRLTVV.

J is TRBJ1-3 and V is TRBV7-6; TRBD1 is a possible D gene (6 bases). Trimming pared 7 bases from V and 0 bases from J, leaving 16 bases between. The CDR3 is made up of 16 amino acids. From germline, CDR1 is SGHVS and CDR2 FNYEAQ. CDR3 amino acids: CASKGPGQSSGNTIYF. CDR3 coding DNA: TGTGCCAGCAAGGGTCCGGGACAAAGCTCTGGAAACACCATATATTTT.

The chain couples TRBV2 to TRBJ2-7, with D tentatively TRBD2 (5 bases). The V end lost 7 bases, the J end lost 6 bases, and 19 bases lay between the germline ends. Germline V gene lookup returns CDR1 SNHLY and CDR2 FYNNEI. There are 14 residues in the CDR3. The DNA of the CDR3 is TGTGCCAGCAAAAGGCAGGACTTCAATGGCGAGCAGTACTTC. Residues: CASKRQDFNGEQYF. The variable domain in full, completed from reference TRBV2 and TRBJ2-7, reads EPEVTQTPSHQVTQMGQEVILRCVPISNHLYFYWYRQILGQKVEFLVSFYNNEISEKSEIFDDQFSVERPDGSNFTLKIRSTKLEDSAMYFCASKRQDFNGEQYFGPGTRLTVT.

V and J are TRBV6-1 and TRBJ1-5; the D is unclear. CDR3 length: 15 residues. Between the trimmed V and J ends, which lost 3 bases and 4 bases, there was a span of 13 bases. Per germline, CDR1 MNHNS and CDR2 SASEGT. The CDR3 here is CASSEREQRNQPQHF. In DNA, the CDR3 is TGTGCCAGCAGTGAGCGGGAACAGAGAAATCAGCCCCAGCATTTT.

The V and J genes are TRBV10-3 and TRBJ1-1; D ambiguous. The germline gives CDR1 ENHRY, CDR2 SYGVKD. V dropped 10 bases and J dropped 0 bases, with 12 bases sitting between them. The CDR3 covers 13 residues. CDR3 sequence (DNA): TGTGCCACACTTCTCAAATTGAACACTGAAGCTTTCTTT. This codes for CATLLKLNTEAFF.

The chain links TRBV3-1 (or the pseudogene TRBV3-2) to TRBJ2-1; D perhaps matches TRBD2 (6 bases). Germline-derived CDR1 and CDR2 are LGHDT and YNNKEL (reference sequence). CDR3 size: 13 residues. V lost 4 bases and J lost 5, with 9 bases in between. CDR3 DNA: TGTGCCAGCAGCCCGGGGGAACACAATGAGCAGTTCTTC. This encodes CASSPGEHNEQFF.

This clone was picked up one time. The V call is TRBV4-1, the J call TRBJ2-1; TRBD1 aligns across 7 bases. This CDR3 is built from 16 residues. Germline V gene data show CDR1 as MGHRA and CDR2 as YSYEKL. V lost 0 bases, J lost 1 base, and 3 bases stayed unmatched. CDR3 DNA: TGCGCCAGCAGCCAAGATAGGGGGCGTTCCTACAATGAGCAGTTCTTC. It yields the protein CASSQDRGRSYNEQFF.

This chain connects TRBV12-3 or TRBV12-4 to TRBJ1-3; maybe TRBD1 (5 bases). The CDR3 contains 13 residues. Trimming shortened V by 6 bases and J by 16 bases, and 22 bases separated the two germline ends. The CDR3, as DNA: TGTGCCAGCAGGGCCCTCTGGGCAGGGAAAGGGTATTTT. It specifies CASRALWAGKGYF.

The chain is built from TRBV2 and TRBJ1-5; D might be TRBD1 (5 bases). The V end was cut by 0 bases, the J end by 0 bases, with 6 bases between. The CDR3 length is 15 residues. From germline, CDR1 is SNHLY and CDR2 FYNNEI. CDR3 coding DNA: TGTGCCAGCAGTGAAGCGACAGTTAGCAATCAGCCCCAGCATTTT. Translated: CASSEATVSNQPQHF.

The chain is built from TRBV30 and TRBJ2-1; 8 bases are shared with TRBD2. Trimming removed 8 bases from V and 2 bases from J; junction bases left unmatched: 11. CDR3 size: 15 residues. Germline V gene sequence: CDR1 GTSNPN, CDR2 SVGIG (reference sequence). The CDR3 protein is CAGLLADLTYNEQFF. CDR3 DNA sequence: TGTGCCGGGTTACTAGCGGACCTTACCTACAATGAGCAGTTCTTC.

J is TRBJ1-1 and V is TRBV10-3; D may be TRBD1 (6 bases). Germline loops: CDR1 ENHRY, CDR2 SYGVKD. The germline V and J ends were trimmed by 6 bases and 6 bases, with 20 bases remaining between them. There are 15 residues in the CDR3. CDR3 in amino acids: CAISHLSQGRAEAFF. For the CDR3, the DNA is TGTGCCATCAGCCATCTCAGTCAGGGGAGGGCTGAAGCTTTCTTT.

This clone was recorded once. CDR3 nucleotides: TGTGCCAGCAGTTTATTAACAGGCGATGAGCAGTTCTTC. Amino acids: CASSLLTGDEQFF. This sequence joins TRBV27 and TRBJ2-1, with a tentative D call TRBD1 (5 bases). The V end lost 1 base, the J end lost 8 bases, and 9 bases lay between the germline ends. The CDR3 contains 13 residues. Germline assignment: CDR1 MNHEY and CDR2 SMNVEV (reference sequence).

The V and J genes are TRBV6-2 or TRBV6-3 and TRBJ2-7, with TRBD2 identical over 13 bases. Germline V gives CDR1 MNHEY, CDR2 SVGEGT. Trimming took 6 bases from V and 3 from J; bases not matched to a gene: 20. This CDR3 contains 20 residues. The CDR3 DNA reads TGTGCCAGCAGCTTCCCTCGTGGACTAGCGGGAGTAAAGGATTTCTACGAGCAGTACTTC. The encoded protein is CASSFPRGLAGVKDFYEQYF.

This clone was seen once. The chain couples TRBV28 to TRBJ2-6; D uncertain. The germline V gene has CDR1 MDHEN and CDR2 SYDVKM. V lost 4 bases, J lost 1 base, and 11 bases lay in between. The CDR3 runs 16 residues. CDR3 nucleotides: TGTGCCAGCAGTTCCCGCGTCGTGTCTGGGGCCAACGTCCTGACTTTC. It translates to CASSSRVVSGANVLTF. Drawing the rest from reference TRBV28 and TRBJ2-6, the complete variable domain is DVKVTQSSRYLVKRTGEKVFLECVQDMDHENMFWYRQDPGLGLRLIYFSYDVKMKEKGDIPEGYSVSREKKERFSLILESASTNQTSMYLCASSSRVVSGANVLTFGAGSRLTVL.

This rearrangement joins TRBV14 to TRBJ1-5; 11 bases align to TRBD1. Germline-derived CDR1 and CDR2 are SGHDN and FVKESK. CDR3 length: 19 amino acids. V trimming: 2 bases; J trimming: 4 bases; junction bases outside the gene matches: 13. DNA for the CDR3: TGTGCCAGCAGCCAACCCCAGGGGACAGGGGGAAATCGGAATCAGCCCCAGCATTTT. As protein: CASSQPQGTGGNRNQPQHF.

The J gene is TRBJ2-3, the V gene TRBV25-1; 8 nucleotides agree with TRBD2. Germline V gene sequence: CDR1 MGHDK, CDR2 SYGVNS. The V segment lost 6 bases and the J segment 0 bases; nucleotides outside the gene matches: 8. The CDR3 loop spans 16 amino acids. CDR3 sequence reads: CASRSTSGASTDTQYF. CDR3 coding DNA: TGTGCCAGCAGATCCACTAGCGGTGCTAGCACAGATACGCAGTATTTT. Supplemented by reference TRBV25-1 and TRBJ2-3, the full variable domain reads EADIYQTPRYLVIGTGKKITLECSQTMGHDKMYWYQQDPGMELHLIHYSYGVNSTEKGDLSSESTVSRIRTEHFPLTLESARPSHTSQYLCASRSTSGASTDTQYFGPGTRLTVL.